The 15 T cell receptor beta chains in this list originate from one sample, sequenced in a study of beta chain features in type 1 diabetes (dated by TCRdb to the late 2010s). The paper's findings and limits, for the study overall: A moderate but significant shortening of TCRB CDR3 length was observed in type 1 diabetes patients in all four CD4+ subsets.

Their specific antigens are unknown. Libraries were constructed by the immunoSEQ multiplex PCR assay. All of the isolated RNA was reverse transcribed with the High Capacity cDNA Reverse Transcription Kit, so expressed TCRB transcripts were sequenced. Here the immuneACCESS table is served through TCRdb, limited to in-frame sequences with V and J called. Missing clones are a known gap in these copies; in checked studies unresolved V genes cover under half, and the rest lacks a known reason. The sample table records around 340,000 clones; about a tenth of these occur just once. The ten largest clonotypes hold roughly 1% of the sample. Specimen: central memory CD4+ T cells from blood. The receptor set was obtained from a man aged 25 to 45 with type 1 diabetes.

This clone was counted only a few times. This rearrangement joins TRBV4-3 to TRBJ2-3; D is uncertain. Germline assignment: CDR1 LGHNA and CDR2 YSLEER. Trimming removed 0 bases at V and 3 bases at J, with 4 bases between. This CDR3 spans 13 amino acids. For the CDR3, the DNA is TGCGCCAGCAGCCAAGAGCGGACAGATACGCAGTATTTT. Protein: CASSQERTDTQYF.

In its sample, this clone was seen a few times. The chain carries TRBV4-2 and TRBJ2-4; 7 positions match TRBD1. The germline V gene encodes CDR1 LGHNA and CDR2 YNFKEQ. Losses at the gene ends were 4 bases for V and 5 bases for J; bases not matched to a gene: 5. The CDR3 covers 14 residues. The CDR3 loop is CASSPGQPQNIQYF. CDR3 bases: TGTGCCAGCAGCCCGGGACAGCCCCAAAACATTCAGTACTTC.

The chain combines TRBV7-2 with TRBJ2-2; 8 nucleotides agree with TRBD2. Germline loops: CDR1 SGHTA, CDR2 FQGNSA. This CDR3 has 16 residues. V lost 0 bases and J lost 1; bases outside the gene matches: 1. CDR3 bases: TGTGCCAGCAGCTTAGCGGCGGGGGGGAACACCGGGGAGCTGTTTTTT. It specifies CASSLAAGGNTGELFF.

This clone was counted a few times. This chain's CDR3 is CASSESAAGGRGSSYNEQFF. The CDR3 coding sequence is TGTGCCAGCAGTGAAAGTGCGGCGGGGGGAAGGGGGAGCTCCTACAATGAGCAGTTCTTC. The V and J genes are TRBV6-1 and TRBJ2-1; TRBD2 matches at 8 bases. In germline, CDR1 is MNHNS, CDR2 SASEGT. V was clipped by 2 bases and J by 0 bases; unmatched bases: 15. This CDR3 has 20 amino acids.

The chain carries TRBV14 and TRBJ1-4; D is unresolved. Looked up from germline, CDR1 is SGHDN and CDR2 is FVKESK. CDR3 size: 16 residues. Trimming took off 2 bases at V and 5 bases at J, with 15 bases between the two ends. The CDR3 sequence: CASSQLGRSSNEKLFF. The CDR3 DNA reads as TGTGCCAGCAGCCAATTAGGCAGGTCGTCAAATGAAAAACTGTTTTTT.

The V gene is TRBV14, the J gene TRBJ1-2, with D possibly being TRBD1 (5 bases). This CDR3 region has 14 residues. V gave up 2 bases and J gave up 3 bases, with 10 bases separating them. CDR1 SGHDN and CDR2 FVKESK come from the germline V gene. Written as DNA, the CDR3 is TGTGCCAGCAGCCAACATTGGGGGGACTATGGCTACACCTTC. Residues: CASSQHWGDYGYTF.

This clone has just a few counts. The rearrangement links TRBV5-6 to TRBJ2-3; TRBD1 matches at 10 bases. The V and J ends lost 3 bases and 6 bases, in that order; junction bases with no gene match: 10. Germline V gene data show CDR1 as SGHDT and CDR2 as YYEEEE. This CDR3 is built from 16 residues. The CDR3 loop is CASSSLDRGDSDTQYF. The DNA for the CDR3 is TGTGCCAGCAGCTCCCTGGACAGGGGGGATTCGGATACGCAGTATTTT.

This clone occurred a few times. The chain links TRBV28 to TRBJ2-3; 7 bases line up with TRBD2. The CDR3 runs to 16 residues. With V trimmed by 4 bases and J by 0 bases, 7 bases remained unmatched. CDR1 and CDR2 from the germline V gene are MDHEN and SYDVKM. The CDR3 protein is CASSSPGGPSTDTQYF. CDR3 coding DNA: TGTGCCAGCAGTTCCCCGGGAGGACCTAGCACAGATACGCAGTATTTT. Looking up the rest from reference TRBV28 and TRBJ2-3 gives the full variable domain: DVKVTQSSRYLVKRTGEKVFLECVQDMDHENMFWYRQDPGLGLRLIYFSYDVKMKEKGDIPEGYSVSREKKERFSLILESASTNQTSMYLCASSSPGGPSTDTQYFGPGTRLTVL.

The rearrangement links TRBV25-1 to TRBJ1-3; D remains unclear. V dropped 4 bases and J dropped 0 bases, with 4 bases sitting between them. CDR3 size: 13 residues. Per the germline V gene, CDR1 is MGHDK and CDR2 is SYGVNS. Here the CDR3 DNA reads TGTGCCAGCAGTGTCTACTCTGGAAACACCATATATTTT. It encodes CASSVYSGNTIYF. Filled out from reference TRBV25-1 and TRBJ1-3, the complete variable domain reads EADIYQTPRYLVIGTGKKITLECSQTMGHDKMYWYQQDPGMELHLIHYSYGVNSTEKGDLSSESTVSRIRTEHFPLTLESARPSHTSQYLCASSVYSGNTIYFGEGSWLTVV.

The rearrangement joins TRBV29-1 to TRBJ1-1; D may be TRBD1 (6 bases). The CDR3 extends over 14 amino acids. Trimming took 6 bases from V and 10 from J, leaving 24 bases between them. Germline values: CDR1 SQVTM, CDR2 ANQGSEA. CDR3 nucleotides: TGCAGCGTCGCTATTACGGGACAAATCCAAGGAGCTTTCTTT. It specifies CSVAITGQIQGAFF.

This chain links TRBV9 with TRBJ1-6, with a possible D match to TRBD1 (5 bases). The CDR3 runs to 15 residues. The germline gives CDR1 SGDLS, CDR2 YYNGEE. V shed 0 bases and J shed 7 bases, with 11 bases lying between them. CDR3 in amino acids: CASSVGSGPNSPLHF. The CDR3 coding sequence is TGTGCCAGCAGCGTAGGATCAGGGCCCAATTCACCCCTCCACTTT.

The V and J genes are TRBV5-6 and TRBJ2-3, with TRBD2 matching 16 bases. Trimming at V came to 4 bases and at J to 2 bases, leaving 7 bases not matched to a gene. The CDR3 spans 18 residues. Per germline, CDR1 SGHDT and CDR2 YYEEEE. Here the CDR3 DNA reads TGTGCCAGCAGCGCGGGACTAGCGGGGGGGCCGAACACAGATACGCAGTATTTT. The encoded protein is CASSAGLAGGPNTDTQYF. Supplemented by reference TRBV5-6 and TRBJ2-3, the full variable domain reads DAGVTQSPTHLIKTRGQQVTLRCSPKSGHDTVSWYQQALGQGPQFIFQYYEEEERQRGNFPDRFSGHQFPNYSSELNVNALLLGDSALYLCASSAGLAGGPNTDTQYFGPGTRLTVL.

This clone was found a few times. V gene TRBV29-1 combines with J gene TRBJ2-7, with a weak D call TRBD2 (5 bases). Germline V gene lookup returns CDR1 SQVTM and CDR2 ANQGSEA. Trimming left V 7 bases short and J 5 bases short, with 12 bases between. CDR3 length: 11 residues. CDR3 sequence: CSGLRADEQYF. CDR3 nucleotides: TGCAGCGGTCTGCGAGCGGACGAGCAGTACTTC.

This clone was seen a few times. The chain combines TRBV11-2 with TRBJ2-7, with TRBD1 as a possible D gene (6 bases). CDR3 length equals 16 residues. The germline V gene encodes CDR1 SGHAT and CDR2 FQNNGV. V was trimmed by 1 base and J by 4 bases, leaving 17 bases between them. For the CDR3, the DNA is TGTGCCAGCAGCTTAGTCAGGGGCGTCCCCCCTTACGAGCAGTACTTC. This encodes CASSLVRGVPPYEQYF.

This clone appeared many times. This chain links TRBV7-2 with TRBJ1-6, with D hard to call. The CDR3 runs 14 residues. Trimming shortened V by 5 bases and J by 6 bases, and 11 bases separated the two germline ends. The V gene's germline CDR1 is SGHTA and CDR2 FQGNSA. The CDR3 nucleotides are TGTGCCAGCAGCCCTCCGGGGATTAATTCACCCCTCCACTTT. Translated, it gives CASSPPGINSPLHF.